This TCR beta chain was recovered during a study of radiotherapy plus CTLA-4 blockade in lung cancer. For the study at large: With roughly a third of patients having disease control, objective responses were seen in roughly 18%. Study-wide results and caveats: TCR clones from tumors expanded in blood after radiotherapy plus ipilimumab. Response, reportedly, was best predicted by interferon-beta along with early blood T cell clone dynamics.

The table came from immunoSEQ multiplex PCR; TCRdb's copy has only in-frame clones and leaves some out. The sample gives approximately 100,000 clones, around four fifths of which show up once; around 3.6% is in the top ten. Between the trimmed V and J ends, which lost 2 bases and 2 bases, there was a span of 10 bases. The CDR3 runs to 16 residues. Germline V gene data show CDR1 as SGHTA and CDR2 as FQGNSA. Each patient with chemo-refractory metastatic non-small-cell lung cancer was treated with focal radiation plus CTLA-4 blockade using ipilimumab. This clone showed up just a few times. Its antigen is currently unknown.

The sequence came from a human donor with non-small cell lung cancer who had a partial response to radiotherapy plus ipilimumab. Source: peripheral blood, taken from a patient treated with radiotherapy plus ipilimumab. The chain recombines TRBV7-2 with TRBJ2-6; D might be TRBD1 (6 bases). CDR3 sequence reads: CASSLSAGAGANVLTF. In DNA form, the CDR3 reads TGTGCCAGCAGCTTATCGGCAGGGGCTGGGGCCAACGTCCTGACTTTC.